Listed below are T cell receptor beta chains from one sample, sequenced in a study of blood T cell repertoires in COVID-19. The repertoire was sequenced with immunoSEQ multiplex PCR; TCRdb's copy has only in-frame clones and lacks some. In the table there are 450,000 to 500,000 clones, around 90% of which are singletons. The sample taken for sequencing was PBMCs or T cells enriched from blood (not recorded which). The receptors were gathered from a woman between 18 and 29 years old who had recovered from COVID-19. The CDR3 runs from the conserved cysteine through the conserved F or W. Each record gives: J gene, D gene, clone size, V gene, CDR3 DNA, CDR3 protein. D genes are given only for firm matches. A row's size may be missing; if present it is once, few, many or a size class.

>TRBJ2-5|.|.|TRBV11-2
TGTGCCAGCAGCTTAGTTGGAGGGGGGGGTCAAGAGACCCAGTACTTC
CASSLVGGGGQETQYF
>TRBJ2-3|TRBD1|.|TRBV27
TGTGCCAGCAGGTTGACAGGGGGGAATACGCAGTATTTT
CASRLTGGNTQYF
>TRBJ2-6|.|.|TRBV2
TGTGCCATCTTAGGGGCGTCTGGGGCCAACGTCCTGACTTTC
CAILGASGANVLTF
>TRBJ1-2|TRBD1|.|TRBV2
TGTGCCAGCACCCAACAGGGGGACTATGGCTACACCTTC
CASTQQGDYGYTF
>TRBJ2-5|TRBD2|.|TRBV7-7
TGTGCCAGCAGCTTGGGACCTGGCGGGGGGGCAGAAGTTTACCAAGAGACCCAGTACTTC
CASSLGPGGGAEVYQETQYF
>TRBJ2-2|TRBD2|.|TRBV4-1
TGCGCCAGCAGCCAAGGCCCTAGCGGGGACGACGGGGAGCTGTTTTTT
CASSQGPSGDDGELFF
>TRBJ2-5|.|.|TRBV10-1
TGCGCCAGCAGTGGAGGCAGGGCAGAGACCCAGTACTTC
CASSGGRAETQYF
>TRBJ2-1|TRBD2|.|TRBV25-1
TGTGCCAGCAGTGTTCGGACTAGCGGTAATGAGCAGTTCTTC
CASSVRTSGNEQFF
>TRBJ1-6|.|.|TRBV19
TGTGCCAGTACCTCAGGGTATAATTCACCCCTCCACTTT
CASTSGYNSPLHF
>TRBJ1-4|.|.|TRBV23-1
TGCGCCAGCAAGGGGGACGGTGTTAGGTGGGGAAAACTGTTTTTT
CASKGDGVRWGKLFF
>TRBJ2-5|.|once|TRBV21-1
TGTGCCAGCAGCAAAGTTAAACGGGGCCAAGAGACCCAGTACTTC
CASSKVKRGQETQYF
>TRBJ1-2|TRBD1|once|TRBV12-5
TGTGCTAGTGGTTTGGTACCTGACAGGGGGTACGGCTACACCTTC
CASGLVPDRGYGYTF
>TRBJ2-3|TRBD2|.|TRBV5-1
TGCGCCAGCAGCTTGGTAGCGGGGGACACAGATACGCAGTATTTT
CASSLVAGDTDTQYF
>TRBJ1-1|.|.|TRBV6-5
TGTGCCAGCGCCAGGAACACTGAAGCTTTCTTT
CASARNTEAFF
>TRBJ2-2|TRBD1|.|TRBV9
TGTGCCAGCAGCGTACAGGACAGGGAGAACACCGGGGAGCTGTTTTTT
CASSVQDRENTGELFF
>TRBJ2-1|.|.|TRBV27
TGTGCCAGCAGGGACATTAGCGGAGCCTACAATGAGCAGTTCTTC
CASRDISGAYNEQFF
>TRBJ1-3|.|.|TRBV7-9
TGTGCCAGCAGCTCCCCAGGGTCTGGAAACACCATATATTTT
CASSSPGSGNTIYF
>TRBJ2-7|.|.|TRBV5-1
TGCGCCAGCAGCTCCGGGGTCTCCTACGAGCAGTACTTC
CASSSGVSYEQYF
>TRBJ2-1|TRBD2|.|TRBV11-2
TGTGCCAGCACCCCTCTGACTAGCGGGGGAGGGGAGCAGTTCTTC
CASTPLTSGGGEQFF
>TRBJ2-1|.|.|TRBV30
TGTGCCTGGAACCCAATGGAGAATGAGCAGTTCTTC
CAWNPMENEQFF
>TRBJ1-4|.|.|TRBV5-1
TGCGCCAGCAGACTGGGAGGGACTAATGAAAAACTGTTTTTT
CASRLGGTNEKLFF
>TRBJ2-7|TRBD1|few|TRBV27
TGTGCCAGCAGTTTCGGGACAGACTACGAGCAGTACTTC
CASSFGTDYEQYF
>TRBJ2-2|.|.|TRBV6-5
TGTGCCAGCAGTTACCGCCCAGGATCATCCGGGGAGCTGTTTTTT
CASSYRPGSSGELFF
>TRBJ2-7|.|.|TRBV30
TGTGCCTGGAGTTGGGACACGCGCAGCTCCTACGAGCAGTACTTC
CAWSWDTRSSYEQYF
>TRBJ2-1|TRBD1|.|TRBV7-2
TGTGCCAGCAGCTCTCTACAGGGGTACAATGAGCAGTTCTTC
CASSSLQGYNEQFF
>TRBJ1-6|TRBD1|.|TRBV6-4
TGTGCCAGCAGTGCCACCGGACAGGGCAATTCACCCCTCCACTTT
CASSATGQGNSPLHF
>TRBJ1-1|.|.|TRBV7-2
TGTGCCAGCAGCTTAGGAGCGAACACTGAAGCTTTCTTT
CASSLGANTEAFF
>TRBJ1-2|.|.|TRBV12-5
TGTGCTAGTGGTTTGGTACCGGGCTTGGGACTCAACTATGGCTACACCTTC
CASGLVPGLGLNYGYTF
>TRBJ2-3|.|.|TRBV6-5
TGTGCCATCTCAGGGACTAGCACAGATACGCAGTATTTT
CAISGTSTDTQYF
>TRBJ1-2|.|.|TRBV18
TGTGCCAGCTCACCTACAGGGAGGGTCTATGGCTACACCTTC
CASSPTGRVYGYTF
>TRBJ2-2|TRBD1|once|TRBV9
TGTGCCAGCAGCCCGGGACAGGGAGGTTCCGGGGAGCTGTTTTTT
CASSPGQGGSGELFF
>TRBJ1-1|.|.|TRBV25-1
TGTGCCAGCAGTGGGAGGCTGGGTGAAGCTTTCTTT
CASSGRLGEAFF
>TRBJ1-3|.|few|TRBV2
TGTGCCAGCAGTGGTGAGCAGGCTCGCTCTGGAAACACCATATATTTT
CASSGEQARSGNTIYF
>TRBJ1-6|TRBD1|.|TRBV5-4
TGTGCCAGCAGCTTTACAGGGGAAAATTCACCCCTCCACTTT
CASSFTGENSPLHF
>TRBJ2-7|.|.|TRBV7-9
TGTGCCAGCAGCTTCGTGGGGGCACGCCTAGAGGACGAGCAGTACTTC
CASSFVGARLEDEQYF
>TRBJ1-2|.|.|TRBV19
TGTGCCAGTAGTCGGGACATTGAAATCTATGGCTACACCTTC
CASSRDIEIYGYTF
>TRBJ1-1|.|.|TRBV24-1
TGTGCCACCAGTGATTCAGGGGTTGGGAACACTGAAGCTTTCTTT
CATSDSGVGNTEAFF
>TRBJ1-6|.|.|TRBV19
TGTGCCAGTAGTAGCGGGGCCTCGAGTTCACCCCTCCACTTT
CASSSGASSSPLHF